This T cell receptor (beta chain) was recorded in a study of T cells in narcolepsy. At the level of the study: Patients with NT1 or NT2 and healthy control donors were enrolled. Whole-study findings and limits: Autoreactive clonotypes reportedly recurred in blood of same and different patients, not controls. Comparing one patient's CSF and blood CD4+ clonotypes highlighted HCRT- and TRIB2-specific autoreactive clonotypes.

With respect to this clone: Antigen specificity is unknown.

Assay used: immunoSEQ multiplex PCR; TCRdb lists only in-frame clones, some missing. Of about 10,000 clones listed, roughly 65% are singletons. Germline lookup yields CDR1 MNHNS and CDR2 SASEGT. The CDR3 is 15 amino acids. V trimming: 6 bases; J trimming: 8 bases; junction bases outside the gene matches: 5. This clonotype originated in a human donor with narcolepsy. This sequence joins TRBV6-1 and TRBJ2-1; TRBD2 matches 15 bases. Sample: CD45RA- memory CD8+ T cells from PBMCs. The CDR3 reads CASSGTSGGTDEQFF. CDR3 nucleotide sequence: TGTGCCAGCAGCGGGACTAGCGGGGGGACCGATGAGCAGTTCTTC.